These T cell receptor beta chains were read from a single sample in a study of blood T cells in healthy people across ages. MiXCR, run by TCRdb on the 5' RACE reads, gives a single entry per CDR3 protein. The data show roughly 800,000 distinct CDR3 sequences, about three fifths seen once. Sequencing input: blood. These receptors were obtained from a young man in good health. Both conserved end residues are trimmed from each CDR3.

j_call cdr3_length v_call cdr3_aa
TRBJ2-7 12 TRBV13 ASSLSEGYYEQY
TRBJ1-2 10 TRBV20-1 SARIGTYGYT
TRBJ1-1 12 TRBV20-1 SARTSHGNTEAF
TRBJ2-3 17 TRBV7-9 ASSSFSGGAVEHADTQY
TRBJ1-2 10 TRBV25-1 ASRSGQLGYT
TRBJ2-1 10 TRBV5-1 ASSLSRETQF
TRBJ1-2 17 TRBV4-2 ASSQDRGGGAGSNYGYT
TRBJ1-1 11 TRBV6-5 ASSPSIVAEAF
TRBJ1-2 13 TRBV3-1 ASSLGGGPGYGYT
TRBJ2-2 12 TRBV7-2 ASSRRGSSGELF
TRBJ2-1 14 TRBV20-1 SARETSGIPYNEQF
TRBJ2-5 11 TRBV10-3 ATSGGLVETQY
TRBJ2-3 11 TRBV20-1 SAPRGGGDTQY
TRBJ2-3 12 TRBV27 ASSIDRLADMQY
TRBJ2-7 13 TRBV20-1 SARGETRTPYEQY
TRBJ2-7 11 TRBV30 AWSVTGRYEQY
TRBJ2-1 11 TRBV24-1 ATSDSALRMEF
TRBJ2-1 14 TRBV15 ATSRGIARTYNEQF
TRBJ1-5 13 TRBV6-1 ASSQLVSSNQPQH
TRBJ2-3 12 TRBV7-2 ASSSLQGADTQY
TRBJ2-3 16 TRBV7-8 ASSLGPPTSGYTDTQY
TRBJ2-7 12 TRBV5-1 ASRTGQAGDEQY
TRBJ2-4 14 TRBV28 ASSTHVRSAKNIQY
TRBJ2-4 11 TRBV12-5 ASAPGQQNIQY
TRBJ2-4 11 TRBV7-3 ASSLEGLNIQY
TRBJ1-2 10 TRBV9 ASRGNNYGYT
TRBJ2-1 11 TRBV25-1 AGRGTAYKEQF
TRBJ2-1 13 TRBV6-6 ASRLAGEGYNEQF
TRBJ1-5 16 TRBV20-1 SASRGTGGDMGNQPQH
TRBJ2-1 13 TRBV20-1 SARKGLAGVHEQF
TRBJ1-1 10 TRBV30 AWSVVSGQAF
TRBJ1-5 13 TRBV5-6 ASSLGTGATRPQH
TRBJ1-2 14 TRBV7-2 ASRDSRGVGGYGYT
TRBJ2-3 12 TRBV20-1 SARISGATDTQY
TRBJ2-7 15 TRBV20-1 SARGAFAGGRRDEQY
TRBJ2-7 10 TRBV2 ASRTDNYEQY
TRBJ1-2 11 TRBV2 ASSTGENYGYT
TRBJ1-2 12 TRBV5-1 ASSLDPGTYGYT
TRBJ1-6 12 TRBV3-1 ASSQELVNSPLH
. 14 TRBV7-9 ASSLVEGLGTNEQY
TRBJ1-1 10 TRBV3-1 ASSQKGAEAF
TRBJ2-3 13 TRBV28 ASREVGQGEDTQY
TRBJ2-1 14 TRBV4-3 ASSQGPVGVYNEQF
TRBJ2-1 15 TRBV12-3/TRBV12-4 ASSSRTSGRAVNEQF
. 10 TRBV7-2 ASSPDAYEQY
TRBJ2-7 11 TRBV7-8 ASSNRGGYEQY